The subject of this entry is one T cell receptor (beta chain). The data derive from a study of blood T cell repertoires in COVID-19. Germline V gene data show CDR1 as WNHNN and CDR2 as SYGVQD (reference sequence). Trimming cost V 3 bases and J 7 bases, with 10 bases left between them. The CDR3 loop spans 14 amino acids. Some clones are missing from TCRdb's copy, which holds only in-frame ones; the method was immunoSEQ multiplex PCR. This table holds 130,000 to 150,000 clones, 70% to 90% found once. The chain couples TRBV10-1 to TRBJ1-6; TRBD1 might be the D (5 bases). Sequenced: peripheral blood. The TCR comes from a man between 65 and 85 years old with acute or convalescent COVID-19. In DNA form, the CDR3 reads TGCGCCAGCAGTGACGGGACTGGGAATTCACCCCTCCACTTT. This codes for CASSDGTGNSPLHF.